This T cell receptor (beta chain) was retrieved from a study of cytomegalovirus exposure and HLA in healthy donors. CDR1 and CDR2 from the germline V gene are WNHNN and SYGVQD (reference sequence). This CDR3 region has 15 residues. The PCR used 60 Vbeta and 13 Jbeta primers. The protocol was immunoSEQ multiplex PCR, while the TCRdb copy is restricted to in-frame clones and leaves out a portion. In the table there are around 110,000 clones, approximately 65% of which are singletons. This clone was recorded a few times. Its antigen is not identified. Mismatch with germline at one junction end may stem from a read error. Study-wide results and limits: Researchers left out some V segments, among them TRBV6-2 and TRBV6-3, as indistinguishable. Associated with cytomegalovirus, according to the listing, were 150 to 200 TCR beta chains. A later analysis revealed that TCR association rates differed between HLA loci, peaking at DRB1 and bottoming out at HLA-C. Many donors carried some public TCRs, although rarity characterized most TCR sequences.

The chain carries TRBV10-1 and TRBJ2-7; a possible D gene is TRBD1 (6 bases). The sample taken for sequencing was PBMCs. This TCR came from a man younger than 30 in good health and CMV-seronegative. CDR3 amino acids: CASSESGAPHSEEYF. CDR3 nucleotide sequence: TGCGCCAGCAGTGAGTCGGGGGCCCCCCACAGCGAGGAGTACTTC.